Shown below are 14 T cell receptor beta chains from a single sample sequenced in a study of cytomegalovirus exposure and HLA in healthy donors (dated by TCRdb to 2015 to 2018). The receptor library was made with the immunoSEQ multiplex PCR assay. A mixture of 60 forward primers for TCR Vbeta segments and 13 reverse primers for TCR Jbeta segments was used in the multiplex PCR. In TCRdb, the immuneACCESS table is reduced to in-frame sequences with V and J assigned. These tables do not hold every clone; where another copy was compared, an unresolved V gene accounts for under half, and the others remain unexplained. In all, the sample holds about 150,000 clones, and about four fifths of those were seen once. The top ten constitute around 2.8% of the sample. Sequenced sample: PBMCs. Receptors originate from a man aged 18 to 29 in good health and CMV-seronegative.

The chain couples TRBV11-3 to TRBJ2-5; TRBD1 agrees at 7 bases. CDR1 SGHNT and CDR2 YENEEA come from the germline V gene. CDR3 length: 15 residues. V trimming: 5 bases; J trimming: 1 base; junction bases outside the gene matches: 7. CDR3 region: CASSLGQSLQETQYF. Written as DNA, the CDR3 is TGTGCCAGCAGCCTGGGACAGAGCCTCCAAGAGACCCAGTACTTC.

CDR3 nucleotide sequence: TGTGCCAGCAGCTTTGACAGCAACTTAGGGAATGAGCAGTTCTTC. This encodes CASSFDSNLGNEQFF. The chain recombines TRBV7-3 with TRBJ2-1; D is possibly TRBD1 (5 bases). Germline values: CDR1 SGHTA, CDR2 FQGTGA. The CDR3 runs to 15 residues. V lost 3 bases and J lost 7, with 16 bases in between.

CDR3 nucleotides: TGTGCCACCAGCAGAGATCTCCAGGGGGCAAGGGGGTCACCCCTCCACTTT. Its translation is CATSRDLQGARGSPLHF. The chain links TRBV15 to TRBJ1-6; 8 bases line up with TRBD1. The CDR3 runs to 17 residues. The trim removed 0 bases at V and 10 bases at J, leaving 11 bases unmatched. Germline V lookup: CDR1 LNHNV, CDR2 YYDKDF (reference sequence).

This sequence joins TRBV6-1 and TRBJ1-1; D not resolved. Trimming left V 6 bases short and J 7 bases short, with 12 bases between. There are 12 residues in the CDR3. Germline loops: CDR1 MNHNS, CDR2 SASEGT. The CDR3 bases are TGTGCCAGCAGACCGGGTAGCATTGAAGCTTTCTTT. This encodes CASRPGSIEAFF.

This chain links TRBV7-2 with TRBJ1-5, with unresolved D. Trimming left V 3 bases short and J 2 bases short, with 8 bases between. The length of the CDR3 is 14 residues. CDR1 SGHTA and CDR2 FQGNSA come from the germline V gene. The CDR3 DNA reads TGTGCCAGCAGCTTCGTCCTAGGCAATCAGCCCCAGCATTTT. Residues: CASSFVLGNQPQHF. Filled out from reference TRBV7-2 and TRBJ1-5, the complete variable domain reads GAGVSQSPSNKVTEKGKDVELRCDPISGHTALYWYRQSLGQGLEFLIYFQGNSAPDKSGLPSDRFSAERTGGSVSTLTIQRTQQEDSAVYLCASSFVLGNQPQHFGDGTRLSIL.

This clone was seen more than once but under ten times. CDR3 sequence: CASSRALRTDTQYF. CDR3 in DNA: TGTGCCAGTAGTAGAGCGCTTCGCACAGATACGCAGTATTTT. The chain is built from TRBV19 and TRBJ2-3; D is undetermined. The CDR3 has 14 amino acids. Trimming took 4 bases from V and 1 from J, leaving 9 bases between them. The germline gives CDR1 LNHDA, CDR2 SQIVND (reference sequence).

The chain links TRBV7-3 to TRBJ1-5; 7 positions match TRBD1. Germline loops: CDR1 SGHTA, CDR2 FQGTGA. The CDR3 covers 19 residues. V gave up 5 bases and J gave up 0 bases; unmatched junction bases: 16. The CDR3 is CASSPSFPRGICSNQPQHF. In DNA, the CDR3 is TGTGCCAGCAGCCCCTCATTCCCCAGGGGGATATGTAGCAATCAGCCCCAGCATTTT.

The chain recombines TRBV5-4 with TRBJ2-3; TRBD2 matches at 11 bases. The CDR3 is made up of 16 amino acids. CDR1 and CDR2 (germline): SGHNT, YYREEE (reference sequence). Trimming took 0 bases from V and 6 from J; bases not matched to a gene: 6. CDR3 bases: TGTGCCAGCAGCTTGGAGGTAGCGGGGGGGACGGATACGCAGTATTTT. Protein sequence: CASSLEVAGGTDTQYF. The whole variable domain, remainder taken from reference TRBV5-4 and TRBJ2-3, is ETGVTQSPTHLIKTRGQQVTLRCSSQSGHNTVSWYQQALGQGPQFIFQYYREEENGRGNFPPRFSGLQFPNYSSELNVNALELDDSALYLCASSLEVAGGTDTQYFGPGTRLTVL.

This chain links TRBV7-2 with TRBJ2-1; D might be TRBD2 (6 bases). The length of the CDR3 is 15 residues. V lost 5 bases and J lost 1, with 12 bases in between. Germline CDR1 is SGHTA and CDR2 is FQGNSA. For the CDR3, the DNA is TGTGCCAGCAGCGCCCACGGGGGATCCTACAATGAGCAGTTCTTC. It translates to CASSAHGGSYNEQFF.

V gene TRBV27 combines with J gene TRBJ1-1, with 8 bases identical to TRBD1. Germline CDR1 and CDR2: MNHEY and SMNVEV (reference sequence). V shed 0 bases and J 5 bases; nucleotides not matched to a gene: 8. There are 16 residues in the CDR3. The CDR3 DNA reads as TGTGCCAGCAGTTTATCCTCGGACAGGGAGAGAACTGAAGCTTTCTTT. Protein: CASSLSSDRERTEAFF.

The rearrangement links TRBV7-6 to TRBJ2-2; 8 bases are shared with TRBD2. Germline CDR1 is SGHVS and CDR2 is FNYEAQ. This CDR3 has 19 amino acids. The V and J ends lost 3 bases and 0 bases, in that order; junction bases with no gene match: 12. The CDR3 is CASSFGGAVVAANTGELFF. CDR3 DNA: TGTGCCAGCAGCTTCGGGGGGGCGGTGGTAGCGGCGAACACCGGGGAGCTGTTTTTT.

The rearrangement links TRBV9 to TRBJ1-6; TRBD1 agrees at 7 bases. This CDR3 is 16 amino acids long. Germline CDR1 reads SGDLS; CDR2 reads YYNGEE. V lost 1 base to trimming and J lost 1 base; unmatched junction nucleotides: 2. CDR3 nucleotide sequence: TGTGCCAGCAGCGTACGGACAGGTTCCTATAATTCACCCCTCCACTTT. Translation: CASSVRTGSYNSPLHF.

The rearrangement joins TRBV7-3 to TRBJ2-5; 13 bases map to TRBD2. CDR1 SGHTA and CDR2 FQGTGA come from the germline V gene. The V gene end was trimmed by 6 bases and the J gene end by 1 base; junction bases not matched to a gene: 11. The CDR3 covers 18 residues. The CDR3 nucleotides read TGTGCCAGCAGTAGGGGCTCGACTAGCGGGGGGTCCCAAGAGACCCAGTACTTC. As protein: CASSRGSTSGGSQETQYF.

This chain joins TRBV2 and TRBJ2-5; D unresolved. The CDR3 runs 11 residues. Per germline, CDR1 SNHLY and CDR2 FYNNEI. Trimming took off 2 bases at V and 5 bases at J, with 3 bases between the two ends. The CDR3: CASSESETQYF. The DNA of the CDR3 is TGTGCCAGCAGTGAAAGCGAGACCCAGTACTTC.